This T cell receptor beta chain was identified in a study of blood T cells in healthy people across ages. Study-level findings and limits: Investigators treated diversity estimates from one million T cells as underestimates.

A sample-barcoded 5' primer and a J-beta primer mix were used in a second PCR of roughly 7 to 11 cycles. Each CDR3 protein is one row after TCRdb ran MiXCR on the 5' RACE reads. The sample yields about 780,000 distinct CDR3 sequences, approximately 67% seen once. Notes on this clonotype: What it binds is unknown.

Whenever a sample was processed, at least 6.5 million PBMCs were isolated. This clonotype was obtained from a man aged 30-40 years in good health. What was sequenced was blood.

CDR3 amino acids: CASMKQGDIGSYEQYF. In nucleotides, the CDR3 is TGTGCCAGCATGAAGCAGGGGGATATTGGGTCCTACGAGCAGTACTTC. This chain connects TRBV7-2 to TRBJ2-7; 7 bases align to TRBD1. Germline V gene sequence: CDR1 SGHTA, CDR2 FQGNSA. V lost 7 bases and J lost 1; bases outside the gene matches: 13. The CDR3 spans 16 residues.